The clone carrying this T cell receptor (beta chain) showed up just a few times. This sample is part of a study of T-cell reconstitution after alpha-beta-depleted transplantation in children. A library of TCRbeta sequences, prepared with unique molecular identifiers, was generated. Via MiXCR, TCRdb re-called the PCR reads, giving one row per CDR3 protein. The sample lists about 360,000 distinct CDR3 sequences; 10% to 15% were seen once. V lost 3 bases and J lost 5; bases outside the gene matches: 14. CDR1 LGHNA and CDR2 YNFKEQ come from the germline V gene. This CDR3 region has 18 residues. V and J are TRBV4-2 and TRBJ2-2; 8 bases fit TRBD2. The sequences come from PBMCs, collected from the stem cell graft. The receptor comes from a human donor who donated a stem cell graft to a child with Fanconi anemia. The CDR3 loop is CASSHQPAVAGRTGELFF. Written as DNA, the CDR3 is TGTGCCAGCAGCCACCAACCCGCGGTAGCGGGGCGGACCGGGGAGCTGTTTTTT.